This T cell receptor (beta chain) was sequenced during a study of beta chain features in type 1 diabetes (dated by TCRdb to the late 2010s). Background on the whole study: Mean age, gender distribution, total cell number and subset yield did not differ between patients and healthy donors. Whereas all 28 donors provided naive and central memory subsets, regulatory and stem cell-like memory subsets were isolated from just 8 patients and about eight healthy donors. A total of roughly 100,000,000 sorted cells were examined across all samples, and the number of cells per subset was strongly correlated with RNA yield. In the study, TCRB repertoires of sorted circulating CD4+ T cell subsets from recently diagnosed type 1 diabetes patients were compared with those of matched healthy donors. What the research found in general, with its limitations: Fewer insertions and more nucleotide deletions at VDJ recombination sites were observed in patients with type 1 diabetes, implying thymic rearrangement abnormalities. Type 1 diabetes patients showed a moderate but significant shortening of TCRB CDR3 length in all four CD4+ subsets. Naive, central memory and regulatory TCRB repertoires appeared more similar among patients than among healthy donors. Because cDNA rather than genomic DNA was sequenced, highly expressing activated cells could have been over-represented, although no difference in activation and CD3 levels was found between groups. Because the HLA sub-analyses included only small numbers of individuals, any influence of HLA type on TCRB rearrangement was left unresolved. PCR might favor shorter templates, but patient and control samples were amplified and corrected together, so any skew would affect both groups equally.

The High Capacity cDNA Reverse Transcription Kit was used to reverse transcribe all of the isolated RNA, meaning that expressed TCRB transcripts were what got sequenced. Deep immunoSEQ sequencing was applied to naive, central memory and regulatory T cell samples, giving an average of roughly 3.5 million total reads per sample. Sorted cells were lysed in RLT buffer and RNA was extracted with DNase-treated RNeasy Micro or Mini kits, depending on cell number. To prevent cross-contamination, each cell subset was processed individually, whereas patient and healthy donor samples were processed jointly. TCRB sequences were amplified from cDNA with the immunoSEQ multiplex PCR, producing 87-bp fragments spanning the CDR3 region. The amplicons were sequenced using the Illumina HiSeq platform. In the source study's methods: Synthetic template baselines were used to correct PCR bias computationally, reads within Hamming distance 2 were collapsed, and singletons that could not be merged were discarded. Reads were aligned against IMGT so that V, D and J genes, CDR3 length and insertions or deletions at six rearrangement sites could be assigned. Within each subset, clonotype counts were normalized to the number of sorted cells before true diversity and Gini coefficients were calculated with the tcR R package. The overlap coefficient, calculated on TCRB nucleotide sequences, was used to measure repertoire sharing. Not all clones reach the TCRdb copy of this immuneACCESS table, which keeps in-frame sequences only. Checked studies attribute under half of the gap to unresolved V genes and leave the rest unexplained. The DNA gave D and trimming, while V, J and clone size come from that table. Counted in this sample were around 300,000 clones; approximately 8.1% of them appeared once. The leading ten clones occupy more than 0.8% of the sample.

Trimming removed 2 bases from V and 10 bases from J, leaving 23 bases between the germline ends. Taken from the germline V gene (reference sequence), the CDR1 and CDR2 loops are MNHNY and SVGAGI. The CDR3, from cysteine to phenylalanine, totals 16 residues. Only the CDR3 region is kept as DNA, spanning 48 bases read in frame from base 1. In the case of this clone: Which antigen it targets is not known. Per-base qualities were not stored, and no clone one base away is much larger.

A single peripheral blood draw of roughly 0.11 L on average was collected from each donor into heparinised tubes. Naive, central memory, regulatory and stem cell-like memory CD4+ T cells were sorted on a BD FACSAria II using a panel including CD45RO, CCR7, CD25, CD127, CD95 and CD27. Purity was above 95% for every sorted population. PBMCs were isolated immediately by Lymphoprep density gradient centrifugation and stained directly without culture. So that batch effects would be minimized, each experiment stained and sorted samples in pairs, pairing one healthy donor with one patient. The receptor's source is a young woman in good health. Sequenced input: central memory CD4+ T cells from blood. The chain employs TRBV6-6 and TRBJ1-1; a confident D gene designation cannot be given. The CDR3 protein sequence reads: CASSYEAVAMGFGAFF. The DNA sequence is TGTGCCAGCAGTTACGAGGCAGTCGCTATGGGGTTTGGAGCTTTCTTT.